The 30 T cell receptor beta chains reported below all come from one sample, sequenced in a study of T cells in Graves' hyperthyroidism and ophthalmopathy. Researchers took RNA transcripts and amplified the TCR beta CDR3 regions from them. First-round RT-PCR targeting the TCR CDR3 was performed with the HTBI primer set. MiXCR was run by TCRdb on the multiplex PCR reads, yielding one entry per CDR3 protein. The data hold 250,000 to 300,000 distinct CDR3 sequences, with roughly 13% observed a single time. Source material: blood. Every receptor here comes from a woman in her thirties or forties with Graves' hyperthyroidism.

This clonotype occurred many times. The CDR3 here is CASSSWTYGLSPLHF. The CDR3 DNA reads TGTGCCAGCAGCTCATGGACATATGGCCTTTCACCCCTCCACTTT. The rearrangement joins TRBV7-2 to TRBJ1-6, with a weak D call TRBD1 (5 bases). Germline V CDR1 and CDR2: SGHTA, FQGNSA. This CDR3 has 15 amino acids. The germline V and J ends were trimmed by 4 bases and 9 bases, with 16 bases remaining between them.

This clonotype was recorded many times. The V gene is TRBV2, the J gene TRBJ1-4, with 10 bases fitting TRBD1. The CDR3 runs to 14 residues. The germline V gene encodes CDR1 SNHLY and CDR2 FYNNEI. The V and J ends lost 7 bases and 7 bases, in that order; junction bases with no gene match: 6. The CDR3: CASNVDRGFEKLFF. The CDR3 DNA follows: TGTGCCAGCAACGTGGACAGGGGGTTTGAAAAACTGTTTTTT.

This clonotype was picked up many times. The rearrangement joins TRBV6-1 to TRBJ1-5; TRBD1 might be the D (5 bases). Germline-derived CDR1 and CDR2 are MNHNS and SASEGT. The CDR3 runs 15 residues. Deletions cut 3 bases from V and 5 bases from J, with 14 bases between. CDR3 protein: CASSDSTGWDQPQHF. CDR3 coding DNA: TGTGCCAGCAGTGACTCAACAGGCTGGGATCAGCCCCAGCATTTT.

This clonotype was found many times. The gene calls are TRBV29-1 and TRBJ1-5; 8 bases are a match to TRBD1. Germline CDR1 and CDR2: SQVTM and ANQGSEA. The CDR3 is 13 residues long. J lost 2 bases, V lost 5 bases, and 2 bases had no gene match. The CDR3 protein is CSVQDRGNQPQHF. Written as DNA, the CDR3 is TGCAGCGTTCAGGACAGGGGCAATCAGCCCCAGCATTTT. The full variable domain, rest sourced from reference TRBV29-1 and TRBJ1-5, is SAVISQKPSRDICQRGTSLTIQCQVDSQVTMMFWYRQQPGQSLTLIATANQGSEATYESGFVIDKFPISRPNLTFSTLTVSNMSPEDSSIYLCSVQDRGNQPQHFGDGTRLSIL.

This clonotype has a count of ten or more. The V and J genes are TRBV20-1 and TRBJ1-5; a weak D match, TRBD1 (5 bases). The CDR3 covers 15 residues. Trimming took 3 bases from V and 1 from J, leaving 13 bases between them. Germline CDR1 and CDR2: DFQATT and SNEGSKA (reference sequence). The CDR3, as DNA: TGCAGTGCTAGTGGGGGGATTGAAAGCAATCAGCCCCAGCATTTT. It translates to CSASGGIESNQPQHF.

A remark on this clonotype: A much bigger clone sits one base away, suggesting this may be a read error. The rearrangement links TRBV29-1 to TRBJ2-3; the match to TRBD2 covers 7 bases. Germline trimming cut 4 bases from V and 8 bases from J; bases unmatched to any gene: 9. The CDR3 is 13 amino acids. Per the germline V gene, CDR1 is SQVTM and CDR2 is ANQGSEA. CDR3 coding DNA: TGCAGCGTTGGGGCTCCGTCGGGAGGTACGCAGTATTTT. Translating gives CSVGAPSGGTQYF.

This rearrangement joins TRBV29-1 to TRBJ2-1; possibly TRBD2 for D (7 bases). Germline V lookup: CDR1 SQVTM, CDR2 ANQGSEA. V was pared by 3 bases and J by 7 bases, with 13 bases between. The CDR3 length is 13 residues. The CDR3 loop reads CSVDRGALNEQFF. The CDR3 DNA reads as TGCAGCGTTGATCGGGGGGCCCTTAATGAGCAGTTCTTC.

This clonotype showed up many times. CDR3 DNA: TGTGCCAGCAAGGCAGGGACAGAGACCCAGTACTTC. Its protein product is CASKAGTETQYF. The chain employs TRBV12-3 or TRBV12-4 and TRBJ2-5; either TRBD1 or TRBD2 may supply D (5 bases each). The CDR3 covers 12 residues. The germline V and J ends were trimmed by 7 bases and 4 bases, with 10 bases remaining between them.

This clonotype was detected many times. V and J are TRBV6-6 and TRBJ2-3; 11 nucleotides agree with TRBD1. Germline loops: CDR1 MNHNY, CDR2 SVGAGI (reference sequence). CDR3 length equals 15 residues. With V trimmed by 2 bases and J by 6 bases, 4 bases remained unmatched. CDR3 in DNA: TGTGCCAGCAGTTACAGGACAGGGGGCAGGGATACGCAGTATTTT. It translates to CASSYRTGGRDTQYF.

This clonotype was recorded a few times. This rearrangement joins TRBV5-1 to TRBJ2-7; weak D call: TRBD2 (6 bases). CDR3 length: 16 residues. CDR1 is SGHRS, CDR2 YFSETQ, per germline. V was trimmed by 7 bases and J by 0 bases, leaving 20 bases between them. CDR3 bases: TGCGCCAGCCGACCCAAGTGGGCGGGGAACTCCTACGAGCAGTACTTC. Translation: CASRPKWAGNSYEQYF.

There are many counts of this clonotype. The rearrangement uses TRBV20-1 and TRBJ2-5; 7 bases agree with TRBD2. Germline values: CDR1 DFQATT, CDR2 SNEGSKA (reference sequence). The CDR3 contains 13 residues. The ends lost 4 bases at V and 5 bases at J; junction bases unmatched: 7. The CDR3 protein is CSANWGGLETQYF. The CDR3 DNA reads TGCAGTGCTAACTGGGGGGGGTTGGAGACCCAGTACTTC.

The CDR3 DNA sequence: TGTGCCAGCAGTTACTGGGCCGGACTAGCGGGAGGGCCCACAGATACGCAGTATTTT. Translating gives CASSYWAGLAGGPTDTQYF. The chain carries TRBV6-5 and TRBJ2-3, with 15 bases that match TRBD2. The CDR3 runs 19 residues. The J segment lost 2 bases and the V segment lost 1 base, leaving 7 bases of the junction unmatched. Germline assignment: CDR1 MNHEY and CDR2 SVGAGI.

CDR3 DNA: TGTGCCAGTAGTATAGGGGAGGGAAGCAATCAGCCCCAGCATTTT. The encoded protein is CASSIGEGSNQPQHF. The chain joins TRBV19 to TRBJ1-5; D gene unclear. Germline loops: CDR1 LNHDA, CDR2 SQIVND (reference sequence). The CDR3 runs 15 residues. V lost 1 base and J lost 1, with 8 bases in between. Drawing the rest from reference TRBV19 and TRBJ1-5, the complete variable domain is DGGITQSPKYLFRKEGQNVTLSCEQNLNHDAMYWYRQDPGQGLRLIYYSQIVNDFQKGDIAEGYSVSREKKESFPLTVTSAQKNPTAFYLCASSIGEGSNQPQHFGDGTRLSIL.

This chain connects TRBV7-9 to TRBJ1-4; maybe TRBD1 (6 bases). The CDR3 has 15 residues. V was clipped by 4 bases and J by 3 bases, with 12 bases between them. Germline V gives CDR1 SEHNR, CDR2 FQNEAQ (reference sequence). CDR3 nucleotide sequence: TGTGCCAGCAGCTCCTGGACAGTGGCTAATGAAAAACTGTTTTTT. Translation: CASSSWTVANEKLFF.

Ten or more counts support this clonotype. The CDR3: CASSRQQGSPLHF. The CDR3, as DNA: TGTGCCAGTAGTCGGCAACAGGGTTCACCCCTCCACTTT. The chain has TRBV19 and TRBJ1-6; maybe TRBD1 (6 bases). Trimming left V 5 bases short and J 9 bases short, with 11 bases between. The CDR3 is 13 amino acids. The germline V gene encodes CDR1 LNHDA and CDR2 SQIVND (reference sequence).

This clonotype was recorded at least ten times. The CDR3 loop is CASSKGTFHGYTF. The CDR3 DNA is TGTGCCAGCAGCAAGGGGACATTTCATGGCTACACCTTC. The chain joins TRBV12-3 or TRBV12-4 to TRBJ1-2; D is perhaps TRBD1 (6 bases). V was cut by 6 bases and J by 6 bases, with 14 bases left in between. CDR3 length: 13 amino acids.

The chain joins TRBV19 to TRBJ2-1; D is ambiguous. V was trimmed by 10 bases and J by 8 bases, leaving 15 bases between them. Germline values: CDR1 LNHDA, CDR2 SQIVND (reference sequence). CDR3 length equals 12 residues. CDR3 bases: TGTGCCACCTCATTTAGCCGCGATGAGCAGTTCTTC. Translated, it gives CATSFSRDEQFF.

This clonotype has only a few counts. The chain links TRBV19 to TRBJ2-5, with D unclear. In germline, CDR1 is LNHDA, CDR2 SQIVND (reference sequence). Deletions cut 7 bases from V and 7 bases from J, with 4 bases between. This CDR3 region has 9 residues. The CDR3 is CASTATQYF. DNA of the CDR3: TGTGCCAGTACCGCGACCCAGTACTTC.

The chain has TRBV29-1 and TRBJ1-4; D is ambiguous. Germline-derived CDR1 and CDR2 are SQVTM and ANQGSEA. This CDR3 has 10 residues. Deletions cut 5 bases from V and 16 bases from J, with 14 bases between. In DNA form, the CDR3 reads TGCAGCGTTCGGCGGGAGGTCGCGTTTTTT. Amino acids: CSVRREVAFF.

The chain is built from TRBV24-1 and TRBJ2-2, with a possible D match to TRBD2 (6 bases). CDR1 is KGHDR, CDR2 SFDVKD, per germline. CDR3 length: 16 amino acids. Trimming pared 3 bases from V and 1 base from J, leaving 11 bases between. The CDR3 loop is CATSDNAGRNTGELFF. In nucleotides, the CDR3 is TGTGCCACCAGTGATAATGCGGGGCGGAACACCGGGGAGCTGTTTTTT.

In regard to this clonotype: This may come from a read error, since a much larger clone is one base off. V usage is TRBV30 and J usage is TRBJ1-2, with 8 bases identical to TRBD1. The germline V gene has CDR1 GTSNPN and CDR2 SVGIG (reference sequence). The CDR3 length is 14 residues. J was trimmed by 6 bases and V by 2 bases; bases with no gene match: 8. The CDR3 region has the DNA TGTGCCTGGAGTCCAACAGGGGGAGAAGATGGCTACACCTTC. Translation gives CAWSPTGGEDGYTF.

Only a few counts were recorded for this clonotype. The chain uses TRBV6-1 and TRBJ2-7; a possible D gene is TRBD2 (5 bases). Deletions cut 8 bases from V and 6 bases from J, with 17 bases between. This CDR3 contains 13 residues. Germline V lookup: CDR1 MNHNS, CDR2 SASEGT. CDR3 region: CASGSPLGGEQYF. The CDR3 DNA reads as TGTGCCAGCGGCTCCCCCCTCGGAGGCGAGCAGTACTTC.

This clonotype was seen repeatedly, ten times or more. The V call is TRBV5-5, the J call TRBJ1-1; maybe TRBD1 (5 bases). This CDR3 region has 13 residues. Germline-derived CDR1 and CDR2 are SGHKS and YYEKEE (reference sequence). The germline V and J ends were trimmed by 4 bases and 4 bases, with 11 bases remaining between them. The DNA of the CDR3 is TGTGCCAGCAGCCAGTTGGGGGGCACTGAAGCTTTCTTT. Translated, it gives CASSQLGGTEAFF.

This sequence joins TRBV5-4 and TRBJ1-4; possibly TRBD1 for D (5 bases). Germline V gene lookup returns CDR1 SGHNT and CDR2 YYREEE (reference sequence). This CDR3 is 11 amino acids long. V lost 9 bases and J 6 bases, leaving 9 bases between the germline ends. For the CDR3, the DNA is TGTGCCAACCGGGGGGATGAAAAACTGTTTTTT. The encoded protein is CANRGDEKLFF. Combining the CDR3 with reference TRBV5-4 and TRBJ1-4 gives the whole variable domain ETGVTQSPTHLIKTRGQQVTLRCSSQSGHNTVSWYQQALGQGPQFIFQYYREEENGRGNFPPRFSGLQFPNYSSELNVNALELDDSALYLCANRGDEKLFFGSGTQLSVL.

This clonotype was recorded many times. The V gene is TRBV28, the J gene TRBJ1-1; D is unclear. CDR3 length: 15 amino acids. CDR1 and CDR2 from the germline V gene are MDHEN and SYDVKM. V lost 6 bases, J lost 0 bases, and 14 bases lay in between. DNA of the CDR3: TGTGCCAGCAGCACCACGCGAAAGCTGAACACTGAAGCTTTCTTT. Translating gives CASSTTRKLNTEAFF. Full variable domain (rest looked up from reference TRBV28 and TRBJ1-1): DVKVTQSSRYLVKRTGEKVFLECVQDMDHENMFWYRQDPGLGLRLIYFSYDVKMKEKGDIPEGYSVSREKKERFSLILESASTNQTSMYLCASSTTRKLNTEAFFGQGTRLTVV.

The V call is TRBV2, the J call TRBJ2-3; tentative D call: TRBD2 (5 bases). Germline values: CDR1 SNHLY, CDR2 FYNNEI. The CDR3 extends over 12 amino acids. Trimming left V 4 bases short and J 6 bases short, with 8 bases between. The CDR3 region is CASSGTRDTQYF. The DNA for the CDR3 is TGTGCCAGCAGTGGGACTCGCGATACGCAGTATTTT. Combining the CDR3 with reference TRBV2 and TRBJ2-3 gives the whole variable domain EPEVTQTPSHQVTQMGQEVILRCVPISNHLYFYWYRQILGQKVEFLVSFYNNEISEKSEIFDDQFSVERPDGSNFTLKIRSTKLEDSAMYFCASSGTRDTQYFGPGTRLTVL.

This clonotype appeared many times. The chain employs TRBV6-5 and TRBJ2-5, with 9 bases lining up with TRBD2. The CDR3 runs 17 residues. Germline V gives CDR1 MNHEY, CDR2 SVGAGI. J gave up 3 bases and V 0 bases, and 8 bases lay outside the gene matches. The CDR3 DNA follows: TGTGCCAGCAGTTACTCTCATGGCGGGAGGGCCGAAGAGACCCAGTACTTC. Its protein is CASSYSHGGRAEETQYF.

This clonotype was seen repeatedly, ten times or more. This rearrangement joins TRBV28 to TRBJ1-5; D may be TRBD1 (5 bases). V lost 7 bases, J lost 1 base, and 14 bases lay in between. Germline V gene sequence: CDR1 MDHEN, CDR2 SYDVKM. CDR3 length equals 15 residues. The CDR3 coding sequence is TGTGCCAGCAACCCGGGGGGGTCCAGCAATCAGCCCCAGCATTTT. Its protein product is CASNPGGSSNQPQHF.

This clonotype was found many times. This chain uses TRBV20-1 with TRBJ2-1, with 7 bases fitting TRBD2. The junction had 11 bases not matched to a gene; V was cut back by 3 bases and J by 6 bases. Per germline, CDR1 DFQATT and CDR2 SNEGSKA (reference sequence). CDR3 length: 15 amino acids. The CDR3 bases are TGCAGTGCTAGTTGGCTAGCGGTTGGGGGCAATGAGCAGTTCTTC. It encodes CSASWLAVGGNEQFF.

Worth noting for this clonotype: This may arise from a read error, as a much more abundant clone is one base away. V gene TRBV28 combines with J gene TRBJ1-3; D not certain. The length of the CDR3 is 15 residues. The V end was cut by 0 bases, the J end by 0 bases, with 6 bases between. Germline V CDR1 and CDR2: MDHEN, SYDVKM. The CDR3 loop reads CASSLWAFSGNTIYF. The CDR3 coding sequence is TGTGCCAGCAGTTTATGGGCATTCTCTGGAAACACCATATATTTT.